This entry features one T cell receptor beta chain sequence. The record originates from a study of T cell changes during pregnancy in multiple sclerosis. TCRdb keeps only in-frame clones here, not all; method: immunoSEQ multiplex PCR. This sample has 45,000 to 50,000 clones; 92% occur once, and the top ten carry roughly 2.1%. The CDR3 is 11 residues long. The V end lost 7 bases, the J end lost 4 bases, and 7 bases lay between the germline ends. Germline V gene data show CDR1 as MNHEY and CDR2 as SMNVEV (reference sequence). Sequenced material: peripheral blood, taken in the third trimester of pregnancy. V usage is TRBV27 and J usage is TRBJ2-5; no definite D call. The source of this sequence is a female donor with multiple sclerosis, enrolled in a pregnancy study. The CDR3, as DNA: TGTGCCAGCATCCCTCTAGAGACCCAGTACTTC. Translation gives CASIPLETQYF.